This is a list of T cell receptor beta chains from one sample in a study of Tregs in tolerant kidney transplant recipients. TCRdb keeps only in-frame clones here, not all; method: immunoSEQ multiplex PCR. The sample yields around 74,000 clones, about 98% seen once. The specimen comprised CD4+ T cells from blood, sampled before the transplant. The receptors were gathered from a human donor who received a combined kidney and bone marrow transplant. Each CDR3 is given with its conserved first and last residue. A D gene is named only where the DNA matches it firmly. The size field is filled for only some rows; it gives once, few, many or a size class.

d_call j_call v_call clone_size cdr3_aa cdr3_nt
NA TRBJ2-7 TRBV19 NA CASSISRGHEQYF TGTGCCAGTAGTATAAGCAGGGGCCACGAGCAGTACTTC
TRBD2 TRBJ2-3 TRBV9 once CASSVSAGAGETDTQYF TGTGCCAGCAGCGTAAGTGCGGGAGCGGGGGAAACAGATACGCAGTATTTT
NA TRBJ2-7 TRBV5-8 NA CASSLSFGRLSSYEQYF TGTGCCAGCAGCTTATCCTTTGGGAGATTAAGCTCCTACGAGCAGTACTTC
NA TRBJ1-2 TRBV7-9 NA CASRPGGDGGYTF TGTGCCAGCAGACCCGGGGGGGACGGTGGCTACACCTTC
TRBD1 TRBJ1-4 TRBV5-1 NA CASSQRQGTNEKLFF TGCGCCAGCAGCCAAAGACAGGGGACTAATGAAAAACTGTTTTTT
NA TRBJ1-1 TRBV10-3 NA CAMGQMNTEAFF TGTGCCATGGGACAAATGAACACTGAAGCTTTCTTT
TRBD1 TRBJ2-7 TRBV7-3 NA CASSLMGQGASEQYF TGTGCCAGCAGCTTAATGGGACAGGGGGCTTCCGAGCAGTACTTC
NA TRBJ1-3 TRBV2 NA CASREHLPGNTIYF TGTGCCAGCAGAGAACACCTACCTGGAAACACCATATATTTT
NA TRBJ1-2 TRBV7-2 NA CASSLDRKGANYGYTF TGTGCCAGCAGCTTAGATCGGAAAGGAGCTAACTATGGCTACACCTTC
NA TRBJ1-6 TRBV28 NA CASSLDGVPVRPLHF TGTGCCAGCAGTTTAGACGGGGTCCCTGTTAGACCCCTCCACTTT
NA TRBJ1-1 TRBV18 NA CASSPSHMDTEAFF TGTGCCAGCTCACCAAGCCATATGGACACTGAAGCTTTCTTT
NA TRBJ2-7 TRBV6-4 NA CASIRLVVYEQYF TGTGCCAGCATTCGTCTAGTAGTCTACGAGCAGTACTTC
TRBD1 TRBJ1-1 TRBV30 NA CAWSVGGGNTEAFF TGTGCCTGGAGCGTAGGGGGCGGAAATACTGAAGCTTTCTTT
TRBD1 TRBJ2-3 TRBV5-1 NA CASSLGTGTSTDTQYF TGCGCCAGCAGCTTGGGGACAGGTACTAGCACAGATACGCAGTATTTT
TRBD1 TRBJ1-1 TRBV18 NA CASSPSRTGAGTEAFF TGTGCCAGCTCACCATCGAGGACAGGGGCCGGCACTGAAGCTTTCTTT
TRBD1 TRBJ1-2 TRBV11-2 NA CASSLGDRVANGYTF TGTGCCAGCAGCTTAGGAGACAGGGTGGCTAACGGCTACACCTTC